Detailed here is one T cell receptor beta chain. This entry comes from a study of blood T cell repertoires in COVID-19. The wider study: Some COVID-19 samples were acute and others convalescent; all came from the United States, Italy and Spain. PBMCs, B-cell-depleted T cells, or T cells provided the cDNA or gDNA that made up the material.

Participant-reported clinical history was the basis for cohort assignment. In the study's own analysis: From reference gene primer amplification, estimates of nucleated cell counts were derived. The repertoire was sequenced with immunoSEQ multiplex PCR; TCRdb's copy has only in-frame clones and lacks some. V and J calls and clone size follow that table, whereas D and trimming were derived from the DNA. In the table there are around 450,000 clones, 87% of which are singletons. The sequence was collected from a woman aged 18-29 years with acute COVID-19. Sequencing used PBMCs or T cells enriched from blood (not recorded which).

The CDR3, as DNA: TGTGCCAGCTCACAACAGAGCTTGAACACTGAAGCTTTCTTT. This encodes CASSQQSLNTEAFF. V gene TRBV18 combines with J gene TRBJ1-1; D is ambiguous. V was pared by 4 bases and J by 0 bases, with 9 bases between. Germline lookup yields CDR1 KGHSH and CDR2 LQKENI. The CDR3 spans 14 residues.